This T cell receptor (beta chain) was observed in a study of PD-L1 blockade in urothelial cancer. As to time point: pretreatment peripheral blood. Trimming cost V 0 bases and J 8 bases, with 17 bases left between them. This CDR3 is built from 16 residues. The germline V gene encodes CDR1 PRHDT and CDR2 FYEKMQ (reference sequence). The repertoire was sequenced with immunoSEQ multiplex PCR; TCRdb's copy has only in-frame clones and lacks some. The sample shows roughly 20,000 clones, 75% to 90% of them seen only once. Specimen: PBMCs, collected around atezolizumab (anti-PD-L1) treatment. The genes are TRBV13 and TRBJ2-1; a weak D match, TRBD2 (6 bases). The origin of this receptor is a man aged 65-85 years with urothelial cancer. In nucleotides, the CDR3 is TGTGCCAGCAGCTTAGGTTGGGAGGAGCAGCCGGATGAGCAGTTCTTC. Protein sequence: CASSLGWEEQPDEQFF.